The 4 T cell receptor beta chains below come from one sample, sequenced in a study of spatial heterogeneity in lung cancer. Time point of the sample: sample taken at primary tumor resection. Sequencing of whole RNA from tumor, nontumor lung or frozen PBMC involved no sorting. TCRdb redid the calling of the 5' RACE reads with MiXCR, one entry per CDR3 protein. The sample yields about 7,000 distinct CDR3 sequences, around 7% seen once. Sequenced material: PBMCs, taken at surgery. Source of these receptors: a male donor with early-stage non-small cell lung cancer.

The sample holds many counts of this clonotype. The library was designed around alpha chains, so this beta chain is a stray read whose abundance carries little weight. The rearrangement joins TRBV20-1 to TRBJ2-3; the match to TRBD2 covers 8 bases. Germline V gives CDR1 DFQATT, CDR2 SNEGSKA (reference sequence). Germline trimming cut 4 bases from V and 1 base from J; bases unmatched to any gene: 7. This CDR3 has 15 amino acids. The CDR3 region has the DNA TGCAGTGCTAACTTCCAGGGACTAGGCACAGATACGCAGTATTTT. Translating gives CSANFQGLGTDTQYF.

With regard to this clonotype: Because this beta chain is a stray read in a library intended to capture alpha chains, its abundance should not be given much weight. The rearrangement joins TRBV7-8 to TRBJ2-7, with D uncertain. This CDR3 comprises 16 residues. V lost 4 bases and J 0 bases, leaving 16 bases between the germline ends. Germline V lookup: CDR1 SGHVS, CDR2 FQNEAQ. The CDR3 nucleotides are TGTGCCAGCAGCTCCATCCCAAGGAGCGCCTCCTACGAGCAGTACTTC. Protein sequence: CASSSIPRSASYEQYF. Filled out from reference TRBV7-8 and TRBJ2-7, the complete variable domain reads GAGVSQSPRYKVAKRGQDVALRCDPISGHVSLFWYQQALGQGPEFLTYFQNEAQLDKSGLPSDRFFAERPEGSVSTLKIQRTQQEDSAVYLCASSSIPRSASYEQYFGPGTRLTVT.

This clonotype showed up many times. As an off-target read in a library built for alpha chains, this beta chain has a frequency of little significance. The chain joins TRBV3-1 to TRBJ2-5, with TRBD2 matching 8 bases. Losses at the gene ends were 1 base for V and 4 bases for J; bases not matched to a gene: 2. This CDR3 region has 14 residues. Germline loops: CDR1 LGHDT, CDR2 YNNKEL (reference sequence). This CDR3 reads CASSQVRGGETQYF. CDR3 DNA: TGTGCCAGCAGCCAAGTCCGGGGGGGAGAGACCCAGTACTTC.

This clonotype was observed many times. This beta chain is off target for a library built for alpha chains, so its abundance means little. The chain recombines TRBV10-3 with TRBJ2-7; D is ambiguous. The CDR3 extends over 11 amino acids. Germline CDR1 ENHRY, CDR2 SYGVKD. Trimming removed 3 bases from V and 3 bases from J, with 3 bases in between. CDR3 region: CAISDSYEQYF. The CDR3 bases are TGTGCCATCAGTGATAGCTACGAGCAGTACTTC.